The source of this T cell receptor (beta chain) is a study of identical twins. V lost 7 bases, J lost 10 bases, and 14 bases lay in between. The CDR3 length is 12 residues. Germline V gene data show CDR1 as SNHLY and CDR2 as FYNNEI. Study-wide findings and caveats: Findings depended on cross-sectional statistics rather than tracking the same donors.

Carrying unique molecular identifiers, the cDNA also gained a universal primer site through template switching. TCRdb passed the 5' RACE reads through MiXCR, listing each CDR3 protein once. The sample records roughly 720,000 distinct CDR3 sequences, around a sixth being singletons. This clonotype was recorded a few times. The antigen remains unidentified. The sample also formed part of further work on T cells expressing NK-cell markers. That work adds: Six or seven donors carried dominant NKG2C+ clonotypes that made up 1.0-7.0% of their CD8+ T cells.

This rearrangement joins TRBV2 to TRBJ2-1; D might be TRBD2 (7 bases). The TCR sequence derives from a woman under 30 in good health. The source material was PBMCs. The CDR3 DNA reads as TGTGCCAGCACGTCGGGGGGCCCAGAGCAGTTCTTC. Amino acid sequence: CASTSGGPEQFF.